The source of this T cell receptor beta chain is a study of cytomegalovirus exposure and HLA in healthy donors. Study overall: The same platform was used for the 130 or so validation repertoires as for the approximately 610 first-cohort repertoires, as reported in a later analysis.

Germline V gene sequence: CDR1 SGHRS, CDR2 YFSETQ. The CDR3 loop spans 15 amino acids. The ends were cut back, 5 bases at V and 0 bases at J, with 15 bases in the middle. Profiled with immunoSEQ multiplex PCR; TCRdb holds only in-frame clones, not every one. Of over 150,000 clones listed, about nine tenths were seen once; the top ten hold 10% to 13%. Specimen: PBMCs. The chain recombines TRBV5-1 with TRBJ2-7; D perhaps matches TRBD2 (6 bases). This TCR derives from a woman aged 18-29 years in good health and CMV-seropositive. CDR3 sequence (DNA): TGCGCCAGCAGTAAACAAGGAGGGATCTCCTACGAGCAGTACTTC. This gives the protein CASSKQGGISYEQYF.